These T cell receptor beta chains were read from a single sample in a study of T cells in Graves' hyperthyroidism and ophthalmopathy. TCRdb ran MiXCR on the multiplex PCR reads and lists one entry per CDR3 protein. This table holds roughly 500,000 distinct CDR3 sequences, roughly 45% found once. Sequences were obtained from peripheral blood or thyroid tissue (not recorded which). The receptors stem from an adult woman with Graves' disease, either hyperthyroidism or ophthalmopathy (not recorded which). Both conserved end residues are part of each CDR3. D genes are given only for firm matches. A row's size may be missing; if present it is once, few, many or a size class.

>TRBV7-8|TRBD1|TRBJ2-6|.
TGTGCCAGCAGCGTCACAGGGGTGAGGCCCAACGTCCTGACTTTC
CASSVTGVRPNVLTF
>TRBV20-1|.|TRBJ1-5|many
TGCAGTGCTAACTCCGGGACGGCGAACAATCAGCCCCAGCATTTT
CSANSGTANNQPQHF
>TRBV10-3|.|TRBJ1-5|.
TGTGCCATCAGTGAGTCTGGCGGCTGGTATAGCAATCAGCCCCAGCATTTT
CAISESGGWYSNQPQHF
>TRBV20-1|.|TRBJ1-2|many
TGCAGTGCTAGAGATCCGGCGAACTATGGCTACACCTTC
CSARDPANYGYTF
>TRBV14|.|TRBJ1-1|.
TGTGCCAGCAGCCAAGCTCTCACTGAAGCTTTCTTT
CASSQALTEAFF
>TRBV15|.|TRBJ2-7|many
TGTGCCACCAGCAGAGATCGAACCTACGAGCAGTACTTC
CATSRDRTYEQYF
>TRBV7-9|.|TRBJ1-1|many
TGTGCCAGCAGCTTAGTCGGGTCAGGGAGGCCGAACACTGAAGCTTTCTTT
CASSLVGSGRPNTEAFF
>TRBV7-9|.|TRBJ2-7|.
TGTGCCAGCAGCCCCTACGACAGGAACTACGAGCAGTACTTC
CASSPYDRNYEQYF
>TRBV28|TRBD1|TRBJ1-3|few
TGTGCCAGTAAACAGGGGGTATCCGGAAACACCATATATTTT
CASKQGVSGNTIYF
>TRBV2|TRBD1|TRBJ2-7|.
TGTGCCAGAGCCCGGCGGCGGGGACAGGGGGCAGAGAACGAGCAGTACTTC
CARARRRGQGAENEQYF
>TRBV29-1|.|TRBJ1-2|many
TGCAGCGTTGCAGGCAGGTTCAACTATGGCTACACCTTC
CSVAGRFNYGYTF
>TRBV7-2|TRBD2|TRBJ2-5|many
TGTGCCAGCAGCCCCTCTAGCGGGAGCGGGGAGACCCAGTACTTC
CASSPSSGSGETQYF
>TRBV5-5|.|TRBJ2-7|many
TGTGCCAGCAGCTTGGCCGGTAGTAGCTCCTACGAGCAGTACTTC
CASSLAGSSSYEQYF
>TRBV3-1|.|TRBJ1-1|many
TGTGCCAGCAGCCAAGATCGGGCGGAGGAAGCTTTCTTT
CASSQDRAEEAFF
>TRBV29-1|.|TRBJ2-7|once
TGCAGCGTTGAAGGACACCCCCCCTACGAGCAGTACTTC
CSVEGHPPYEQYF
>TRBV10-3|TRBD1|TRBJ1-5|.
TGTGCCACCCTACCACAGGGGACCGGGGGATTGGAGCCCCAGCATTTT
CATLPQGTGGLEPQHF
>TRBV10-3|TRBD1|TRBJ1-1|.
TGTGCCACGGGGGACCGTGGAGGACAGGGGGTAGGTGACACTGAAGCTTTCTTT
CATGDRGGQGVGDTEAFF
>TRBV9|.|TRBJ1-1|.
TGTGCCAGTAGCCCCTTACAAGCAATGAACACTGAAGGTTTCTTT
CASSPLQAMNTEGFF
>TRBV2|.|TRBJ1-5|many
TGTGCCAGCAATCAGAGGGATCAGCCCCAGCATTTT
CASNQRDQPQHF
>TRBV7-9|TRBD1|TRBJ1-1|many
TGTGCCAGCAGCGTACGGACAGGGCCGATGAACACTGAAGCTTTCTTT
CASSVRTGPMNTEAFF
>TRBV30|TRBD1|TRBJ1-6|few
TGTGCCTTTAGGGGGACAGTTATTTCACCCCTCCACTTT
CAFRGTVISPLHF
>TRBV12-3/TRBV12-4|.|TRBJ2-7|few
TGTGCCAGCAGCCCCAACAGGCGGGAGCAGTACTTC
CASSPNRREQYF
>TRBV20-1|.|TRBJ1-6|.
TGCAGTGCTAGAAACCAGGCCCTTGCTGCCCTCCACTTT
CSARNQALAALHF
>TRBV11-2|TRBD1|TRBJ2-7|many
TGTGCCAGCAGCCGACAGGGGACCCTCGACTACGAGCAGTACTTC
CASSRQGTLDYEQYF
>TRBV6-5|.|TRBJ2-7|many
TGTGCCAGCAGCGATGACACCTACGAGCAGTACTTC
CASSDDTYEQYF